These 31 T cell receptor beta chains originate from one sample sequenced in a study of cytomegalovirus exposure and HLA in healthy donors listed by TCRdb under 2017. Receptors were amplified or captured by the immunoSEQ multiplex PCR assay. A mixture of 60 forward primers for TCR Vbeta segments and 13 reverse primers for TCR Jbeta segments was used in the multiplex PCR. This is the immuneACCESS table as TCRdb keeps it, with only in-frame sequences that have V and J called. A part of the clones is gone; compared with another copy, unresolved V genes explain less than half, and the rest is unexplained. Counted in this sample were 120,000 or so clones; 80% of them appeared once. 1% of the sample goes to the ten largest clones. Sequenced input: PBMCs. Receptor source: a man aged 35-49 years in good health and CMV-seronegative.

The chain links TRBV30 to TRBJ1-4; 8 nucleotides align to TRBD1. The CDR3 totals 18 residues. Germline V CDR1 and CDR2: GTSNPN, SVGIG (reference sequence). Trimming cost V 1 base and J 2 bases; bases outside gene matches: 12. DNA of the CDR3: TGTGCCTGGAGTGCAATCCTTGGACAGGGCGGCACTAATGAAAAACTGTTTTTT. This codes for CAWSAILGQGGTNEKLFF.

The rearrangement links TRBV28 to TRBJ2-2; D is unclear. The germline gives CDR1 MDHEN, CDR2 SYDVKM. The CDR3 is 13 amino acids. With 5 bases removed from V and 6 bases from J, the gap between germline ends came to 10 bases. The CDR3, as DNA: TGTGCCAGCAGTCGGGTGGGTCCCGGGGAGCTGTTTTTT. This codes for CASSRVGPGELFF.

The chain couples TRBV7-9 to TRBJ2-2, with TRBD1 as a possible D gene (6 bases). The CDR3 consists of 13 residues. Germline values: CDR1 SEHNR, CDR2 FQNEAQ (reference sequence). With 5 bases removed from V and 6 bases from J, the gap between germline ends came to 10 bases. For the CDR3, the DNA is TGTGCCAGCAGCCCGTGGGGGCCCGGGGAGCTGTTTTTT. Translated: CASSPWGPGELFF.

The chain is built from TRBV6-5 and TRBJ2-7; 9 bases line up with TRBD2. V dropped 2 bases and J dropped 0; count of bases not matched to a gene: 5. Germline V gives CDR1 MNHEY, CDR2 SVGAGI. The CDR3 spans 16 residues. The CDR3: CASSYAFSGSSYEQYF. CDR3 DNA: TGTGCCAGCAGTTACGCCTTTAGCGGGAGCTCCTACGAGCAGTACTTC.

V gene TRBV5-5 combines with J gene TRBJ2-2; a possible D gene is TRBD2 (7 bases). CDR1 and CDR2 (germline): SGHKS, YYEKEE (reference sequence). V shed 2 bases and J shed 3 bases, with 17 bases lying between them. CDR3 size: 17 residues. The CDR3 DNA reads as TGTGCCAGCAGCTTTGGCGGGGGCACGCCCTACACCGGGGAGCTGTTTTTT. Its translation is CASSFGGGTPYTGELFF.

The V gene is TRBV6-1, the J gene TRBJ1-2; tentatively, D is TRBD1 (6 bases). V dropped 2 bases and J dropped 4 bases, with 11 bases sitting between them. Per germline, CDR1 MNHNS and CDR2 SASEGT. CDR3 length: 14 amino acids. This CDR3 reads CASSETSTGYGYTF. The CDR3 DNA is TGTGCCAGCAGTGAAACTTCGACAGGCTATGGCTACACCTTC.

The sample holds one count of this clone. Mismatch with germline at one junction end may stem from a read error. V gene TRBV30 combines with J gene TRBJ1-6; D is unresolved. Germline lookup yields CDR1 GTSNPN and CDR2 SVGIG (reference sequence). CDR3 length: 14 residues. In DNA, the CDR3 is TGTGCCTGGAGTCCGGATAGCTATAATTCCCCCCTCCACTTT. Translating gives CAWSPDSYNSPLHF.

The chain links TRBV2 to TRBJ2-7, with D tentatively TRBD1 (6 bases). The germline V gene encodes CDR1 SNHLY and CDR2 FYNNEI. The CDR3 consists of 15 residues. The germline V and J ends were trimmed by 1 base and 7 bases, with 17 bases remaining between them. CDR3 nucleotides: TGTGCCAGCAGTGAAGGTCTCAGGGCAGGGGAAGAGCAGTACTTC. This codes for CASSEGLRAGEEQYF.

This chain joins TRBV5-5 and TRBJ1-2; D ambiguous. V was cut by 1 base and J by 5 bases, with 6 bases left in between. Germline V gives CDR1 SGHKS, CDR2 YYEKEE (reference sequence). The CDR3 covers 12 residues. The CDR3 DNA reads TGTGCCAGCAGCTTGTCCAGATATGGCTACACCTTC. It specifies CASSLSRYGYTF.

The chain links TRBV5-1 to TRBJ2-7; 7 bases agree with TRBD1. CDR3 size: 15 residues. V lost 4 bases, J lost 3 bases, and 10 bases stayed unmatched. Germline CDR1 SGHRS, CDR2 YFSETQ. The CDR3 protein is CASSVPTGSLYEQYF. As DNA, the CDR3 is TGCGCCAGCAGCGTACCGACAGGGAGTCTCTACGAGCAGTACTTC. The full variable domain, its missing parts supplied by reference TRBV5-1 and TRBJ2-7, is KAGVTQTPRYLIKTRGQQVTLSCSPISGHRSVSWYQQTPGQGLQFLFEYFSETQRNKGNFPGRFSGRQFSNSRSEMNVSTLELGDSALYLCASSVPTGSLYEQYFGPGTRLTVT.

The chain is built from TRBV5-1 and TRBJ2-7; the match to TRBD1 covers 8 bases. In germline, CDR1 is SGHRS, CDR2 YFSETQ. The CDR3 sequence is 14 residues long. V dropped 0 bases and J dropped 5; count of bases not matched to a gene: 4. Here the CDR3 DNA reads TGCGCCAGCAGCTTGGGGACAGGGTTCAACGAGCAGTACTTC. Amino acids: CASSLGTGFNEQYF.

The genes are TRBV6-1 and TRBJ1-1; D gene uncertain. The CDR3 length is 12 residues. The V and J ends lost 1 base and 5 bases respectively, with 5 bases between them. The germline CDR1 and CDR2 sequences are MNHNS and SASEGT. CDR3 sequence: CASSEVRTEAFF. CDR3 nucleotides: TGTGCCAGCAGTGAAGTTCGGACTGAAGCTTTCTTT.

CDR3 coding DNA: TGTGCCAGCTCACCCCGTCAGGGTGAGATGAACACTGAAGCTTTCTTT. Its translation is CASSPRQGEMNTEAFF. V is TRBV18 and J is TRBJ1-1; a possible D gene is TRBD1 (5 bases). The V end was cut by 3 bases, the J end by 0 bases, with 14 bases between. Per germline, CDR1 KGHSH and CDR2 LQKENI. This CDR3 region has 16 residues.

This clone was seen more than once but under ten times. CDR3: CASSLSGAFNQPQHF. CDR3 nucleotides: TGTGCCAGCAGCTTATCAGGGGCCTTCAATCAGCCCCAGCATTTT. The rearrangement uses TRBV7-3 and TRBJ1-5; D perhaps matches TRBD1 (6 bases). The CDR3 has 15 amino acids. Trimming took off 2 bases at V and 3 bases at J, with 11 bases between the two ends. Germline values: CDR1 SGHTA, CDR2 FQGTGA.

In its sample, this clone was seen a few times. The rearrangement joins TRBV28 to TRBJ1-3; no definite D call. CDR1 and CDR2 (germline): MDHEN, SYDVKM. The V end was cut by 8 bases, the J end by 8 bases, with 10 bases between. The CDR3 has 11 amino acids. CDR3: CASGPGDTIYF. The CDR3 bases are TGTGCCAGCGGCCCCGGGGACACCATATATTTT.

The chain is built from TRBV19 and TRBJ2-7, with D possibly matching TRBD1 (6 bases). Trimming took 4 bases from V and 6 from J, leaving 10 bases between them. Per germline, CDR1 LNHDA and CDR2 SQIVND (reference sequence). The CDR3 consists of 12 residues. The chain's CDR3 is CASSRQGFEQYF. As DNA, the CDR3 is TGTGCCAGTAGTAGGCAGGGGTTCGAGCAGTACTTC. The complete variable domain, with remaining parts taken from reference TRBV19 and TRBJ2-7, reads DGGITQSPKYLFRKEGQNVTLSCEQNLNHDAMYWYRQDPGQGLRLIYYSQIVNDFQKGDIAEGYSVSREKKESFPLTVTSAQKNPTAFYLCASSRQGFEQYFGPGTRLTVT.

CDR3 in amino acids: CASSQLPGQGYEQYF. CDR3 DNA sequence: TGCGCCAGCAGCCAACTTCCGGGACAGGGGTACGAGCAGTACTTC. The chain recombines TRBV4-1 with TRBJ2-7; 10 bases match TRBD1. Trimming took 2 bases from V and 4 from J; bases not matched to a gene: 5. Germline V lookup: CDR1 MGHRA, CDR2 YSYEKL. The CDR3 consists of 15 residues.

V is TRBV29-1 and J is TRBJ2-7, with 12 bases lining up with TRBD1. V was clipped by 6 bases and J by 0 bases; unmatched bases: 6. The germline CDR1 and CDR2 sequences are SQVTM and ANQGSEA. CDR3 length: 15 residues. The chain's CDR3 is CSVAGTGGPSYEQYF. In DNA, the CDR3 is TGCAGCGTGGCTGGGACAGGGGGCCCCTCCTACGAGCAGTACTTC.

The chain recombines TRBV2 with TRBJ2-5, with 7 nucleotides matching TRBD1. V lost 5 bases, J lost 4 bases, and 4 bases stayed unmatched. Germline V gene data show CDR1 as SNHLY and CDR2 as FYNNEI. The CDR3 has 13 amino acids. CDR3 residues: CASSLTGVETQYF. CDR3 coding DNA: TGTGCCAGCAGTCTCACAGGGGTAGAGACCCAGTACTTC.

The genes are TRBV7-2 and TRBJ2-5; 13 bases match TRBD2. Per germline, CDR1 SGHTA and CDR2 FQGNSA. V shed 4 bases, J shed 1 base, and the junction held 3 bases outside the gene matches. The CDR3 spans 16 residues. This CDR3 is CASSSGTSGTQETQYF. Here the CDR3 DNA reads TGTGCCAGCAGCTCCGGGACTAGCGGGACCCAAGAGACCCAGTACTTC.

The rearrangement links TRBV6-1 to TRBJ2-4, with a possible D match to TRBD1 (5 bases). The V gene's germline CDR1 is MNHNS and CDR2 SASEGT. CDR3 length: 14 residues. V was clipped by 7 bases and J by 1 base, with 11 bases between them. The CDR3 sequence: CASMVSGAKNIQYF. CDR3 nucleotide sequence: TGTGCCAGCATGGTCTCAGGGGCCAAAAACATTCAGTACTTC.

The CDR3 protein is CASTTDRSYEQYF. The CDR3 DNA reads as TGTGCCAGCACCACGGACAGATCCTACGAGCAGTACTTC. This chain links TRBV6-5 with TRBJ2-7; possible D gene TRBD1, 6 bases. CDR1 and CDR2 (germline): MNHEY, SVGAGI. V dropped 7 bases and J dropped 1 base, with 11 bases sitting between them. The CDR3 sequence is 13 residues long.

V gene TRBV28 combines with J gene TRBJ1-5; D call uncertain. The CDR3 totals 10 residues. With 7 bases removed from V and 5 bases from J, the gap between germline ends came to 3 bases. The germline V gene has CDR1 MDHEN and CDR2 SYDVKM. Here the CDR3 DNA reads TGTGCCAGCAACTATCAGCCCCAGCATTTT. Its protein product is CASNYQPQHF.

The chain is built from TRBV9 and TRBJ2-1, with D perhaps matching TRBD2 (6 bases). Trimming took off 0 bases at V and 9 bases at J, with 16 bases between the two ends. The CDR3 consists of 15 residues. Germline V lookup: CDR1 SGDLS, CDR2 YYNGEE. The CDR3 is CASSVAGAALAEQFF. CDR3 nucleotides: TGTGCCAGCAGCGTAGCGGGAGCGGCTCTGGCTGAGCAGTTCTTC.

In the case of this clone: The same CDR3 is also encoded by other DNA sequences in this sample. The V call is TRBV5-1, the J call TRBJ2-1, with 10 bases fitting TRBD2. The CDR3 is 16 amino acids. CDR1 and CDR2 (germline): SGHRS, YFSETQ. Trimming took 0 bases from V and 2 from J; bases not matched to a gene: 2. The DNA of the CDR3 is TGCGCCAGCAGCTTGGTCCTAGCGGGGGCCTACAATGAGCAGTTCTTC. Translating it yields CASSLVLAGAYNEQFF. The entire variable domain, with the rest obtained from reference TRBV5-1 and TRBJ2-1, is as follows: KAGVTQTPRYLIKTRGQQVTLSCSPISGHRSVSWYQQTPGQGLQFLFEYFSETQRNKGNFPGRFSGRQFSNSRSEMNVSTLELGDSALYLCASSLVLAGAYNEQFFGPGTRLTVL.

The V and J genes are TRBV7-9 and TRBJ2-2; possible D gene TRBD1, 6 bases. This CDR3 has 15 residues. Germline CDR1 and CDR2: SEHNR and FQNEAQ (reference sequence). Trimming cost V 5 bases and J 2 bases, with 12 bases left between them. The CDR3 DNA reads TGTGCCAGCAGCCCAATCAGGGGAAACACCGGGGAGCTGTTTTTT. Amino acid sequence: CASSPIRGNTGELFF.

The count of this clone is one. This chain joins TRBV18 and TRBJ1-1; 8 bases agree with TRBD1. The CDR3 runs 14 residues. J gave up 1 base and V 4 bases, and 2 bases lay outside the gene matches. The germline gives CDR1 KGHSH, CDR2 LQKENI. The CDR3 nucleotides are TGTGCCAGCTCACGGGGACAGGCGAACACTGAAGCTTTCTTT. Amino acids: CASSRGQANTEAFF.

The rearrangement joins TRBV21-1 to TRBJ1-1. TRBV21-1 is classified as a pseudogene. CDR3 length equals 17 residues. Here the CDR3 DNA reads TGTGCCAGCAGCAGAAGGACGTCGGGGGGGGAGGAGGCGGAAGCTTTCTTT. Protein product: CASSRRTSGGEEAEAFF.

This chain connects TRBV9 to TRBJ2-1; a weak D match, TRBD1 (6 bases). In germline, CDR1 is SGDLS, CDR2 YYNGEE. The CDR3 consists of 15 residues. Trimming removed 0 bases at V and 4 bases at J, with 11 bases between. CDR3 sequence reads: CASSVGGLTYNEQFF. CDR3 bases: TGTGCCAGCAGCGTAGGGGGGCTCACATACAATGAGCAGTTCTTC.

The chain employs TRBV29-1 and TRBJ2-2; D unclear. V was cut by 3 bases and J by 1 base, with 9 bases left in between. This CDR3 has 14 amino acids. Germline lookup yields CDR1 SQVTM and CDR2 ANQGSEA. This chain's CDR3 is CSVDFRQNTGELFF. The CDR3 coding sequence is TGCAGCGTTGACTTCAGGCAGAACACCGGGGAGCTGTTTTTT.

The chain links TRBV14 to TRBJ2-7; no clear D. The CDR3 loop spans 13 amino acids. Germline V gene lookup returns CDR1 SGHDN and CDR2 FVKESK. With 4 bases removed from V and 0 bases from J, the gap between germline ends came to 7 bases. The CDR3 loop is CASSRPSSYEQYF. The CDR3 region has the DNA TGTGCCAGCAGCCGCCCGAGCTCCTACGAGCAGTACTTC.